Following are 5 T cell receptor beta chains from one sample sequenced in a study of regulatory T cells in long-lasting Graves disease. Arm-PCR of CDR3 regions with iRepertoire HTBI primers generated TCR beta libraries. Each CDR3 protein is one row after TCRdb ran MiXCR on the multiplex PCR reads. This repertoire shows roughly 400,000 distinct CDR3 sequences, around 21% found once; its top ten account for more than 20%. The time point: persistent/refractory GD, antithyroid drugs over 5 years with positive TRAb. From RNA extracted from PBMCs, the TCR library was made. This material consisted of peripheral blood mononuclear cells (PBMCs), taken when the disease was refractory, from a patient treated with antithyroid drugs. The receptors were gathered from a female donor with Graves disease.

The chain combines TRBV20-1 with TRBJ1-3; 8 nucleotides line up with TRBD1. The CDR3 extends over 14 amino acids. Germline lookup yields CDR1 DFQATT and CDR2 SNEGSKA (reference sequence). Trimming cost V 3 bases and J 0 bases; bases outside gene matches: 1. CDR3: CSASDRGSGNTIYF. CDR3 bases: TGCAGTGCTAGTGACAGGGGCTCTGGAAACACCATATATTTT.

Points on this clonotype: A much larger clone is a single base away; this may be a read error. The chain uses TRBV6-9 and TRBJ2-7; 7 positions match TRBD2. The V gene's germline CDR1 is MNHGY and CDR2 SVAAGI. V lost 3 bases, J lost 9 bases, and 29 bases stayed unmatched. This CDR3 is built from 20 residues. The DNA for the CDR3 is TGTGCCAGCAGTTACTCTCTAGCGGACGAGAAGGCTGGCGGGAGAGTCGCGCAGTACTTC. Residues: CASSYSLADEKAGGRVAQYF.

This rearrangement joins TRBV2 to TRBJ1-5, with TRBD1 as a possible D gene (5 bases). Trimming stripped 7 bases from V and 6 bases from J, with 13 bases between. The CDR3 spans 13 residues. From germline, CDR1 is SNHLY and CDR2 FYNNEI. CDR3 bases: TGTGCCAGCAAAACAGGAGAGGGTCAGCCCCAGCATTTT. It encodes CASKTGEGQPQHF. Variable domain in full (rest from reference TRBV2 and TRBJ1-5): EPEVTQTPSHQVTQMGQEVILRCVPISNHLYFYWYRQILGQKVEFLVSFYNNEISEKSEIFDDQFSVERPDGSNFTLKIRSTKLEDSAMYFCASKTGEGQPQHFGDGTRLSIL.

In its sample, this clonotype was seen many times. An end of the junction differs from the germline gene, which may be a read error. V gene TRBV2 combines with J gene TRBJ2-7; D unclear. The CDR3 spans 11 residues. Germline V gives CDR1 SNHLY, CDR2 FYNNEI. The CDR3 spells CASSEWGSSDF. CDR3 DNA: TGTGCCAGCAGTGAATGGGGATCGTCGGACTTC.

This clonotype was observed a few times. The V gene is TRBV30, the J gene TRBJ2-7, with D hard to call. CDR1 is GTSNPN and CDR2 is SVGIG in the germline V gene (reference sequence). The CDR3 sequence is 13 residues long. Trimming pared 0 bases from V and 0 bases from J, leaving 6 bases between. The CDR3 DNA is TGTGCCTGGAGTGTAGGCCACTCCTACGAGCAGTACTTC. Its protein product is CAWSVGHSYEQYF. The variable domain in full, with the rest retrieved from reference TRBV30 and TRBJ2-7, is SQTIHQWPATLVQPVGSPLSLECTVEGTSNPNLYWYRQAAGRGLQLLFYSVGIGQISSEVPQNLSASRPQDRQFILSSKKLLLSDSGFYLCAWSVGHSYEQYFGPGTRLTVT.